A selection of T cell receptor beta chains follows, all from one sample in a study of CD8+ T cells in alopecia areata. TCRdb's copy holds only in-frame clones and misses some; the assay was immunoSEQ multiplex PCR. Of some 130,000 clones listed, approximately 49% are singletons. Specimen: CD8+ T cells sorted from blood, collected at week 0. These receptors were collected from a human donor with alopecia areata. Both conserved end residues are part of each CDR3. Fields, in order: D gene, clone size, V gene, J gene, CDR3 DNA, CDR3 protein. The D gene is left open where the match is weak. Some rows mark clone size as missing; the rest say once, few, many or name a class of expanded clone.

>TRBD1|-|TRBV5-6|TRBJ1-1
TGTGCCAGCAGCCTCGGGACAGCGATCACTGAAGCTTTCTTT
CASSLGTAITEAFF
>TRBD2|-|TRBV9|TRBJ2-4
TGTGCCAGCAGCGACAGCGGGGGGGAGAACATTCAGTACTTC
CASSDSGGENIQYF
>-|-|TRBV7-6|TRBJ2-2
TGTGCCAGCAGCTTAGCCACTTTAAACGGGGAGCTGTTTTTT
CASSLATLNGELFF
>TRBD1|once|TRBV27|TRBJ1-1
TGTGCCAGCAGGATAACAGGGGGCTTCACTGAAGCTTTCTTT
CASRITGGFTEAFF
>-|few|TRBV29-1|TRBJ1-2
TGCAGCGTCGAAAACAGTGGCTACACCTTC
CSVENSGYTF
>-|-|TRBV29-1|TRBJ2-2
TGCAGCGTTGAAGATGCGGGGACCGGGGAGCTGTTTTTT
CSVEDAGTGELFF
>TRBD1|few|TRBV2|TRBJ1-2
TGTGCCACAAGGGAGGGGGCTGGCTATGGCTACACCTTC
CATREGAGYGYTF
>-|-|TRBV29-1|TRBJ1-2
TGCAGCGTTCCCGGGCGGGAGAACTATGGCTACACCTTC
CSVPGRENYGYTF
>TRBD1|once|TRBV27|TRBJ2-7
TGTGCCAGCAGCCGGGACAGCCACTCCTACGAGCAGTACTTC
CASSRDSHSYEQYF
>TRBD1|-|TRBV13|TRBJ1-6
TGTGCCAGCAGCCTAGGGACAGGGGTTTCACCCCTCCACTTT
CASSLGTGVSPLHF
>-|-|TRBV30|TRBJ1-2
TGTGCCTGGAGTTGGTCGCAGGGTGATGGCTACACCTTC
CAWSWSQGDGYTF
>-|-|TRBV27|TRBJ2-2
TGTGCCAGCAGTCCGGACAGGAACACCGGGGAGCTGTTTTTT
CASSPDRNTGELFF
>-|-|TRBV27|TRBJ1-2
TGTGCCAGCAGTTCACACCCCCAGGACTTCGGCTACACCTTC
CASSSHPQDFGYTF
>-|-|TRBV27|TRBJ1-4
TGTGCCAGCAGCCAGACCGCGGAAAAACTGTTTTTT
CASSQTAEKLFF
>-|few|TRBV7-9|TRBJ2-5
TGTGCCAGCAGCTTAGCCGCGCCGGGACCAAAAGAGACCCAGTACTTC
CASSLAAPGPKETQYF
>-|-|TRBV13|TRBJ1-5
TGTGCCAGCAGCCATTGGGGTTTGGGCCAGCCCCAGCATTTT
CASSHWGLGQPQHF
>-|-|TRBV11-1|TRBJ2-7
TGTGCCAGCAGCTACTCGGATCCAGGCTACGAGCAGTACTTC
CASSYSDPGYEQYF
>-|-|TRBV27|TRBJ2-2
TGTGCCAGCAGTTTCGGGGGAAACACCGGGGAGCTGTTTTTT
CASSFGGNTGELFF
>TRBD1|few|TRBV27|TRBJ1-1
TGTGCCAGCAGTTTACAACCGGGGACAGGGAGCACTGAAGCTTTCTTT
CASSLQPGTGSTEAFF
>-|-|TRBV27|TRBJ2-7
TGTGCCAGCAGCTTCGTCGGCAGCTACGAGCAGTACTTC
CASSFVGSYEQYF
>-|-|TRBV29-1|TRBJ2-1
TGCAGCGTTGTGGGGGATTCAGGTAATGAGCAGTTCTTC
CSVVGDSGNEQFF
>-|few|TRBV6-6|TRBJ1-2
TGTGCCAGCAGCCCCGTGGAGACAATGTATGGCTACACCTTC
CASSPVETMYGYTF
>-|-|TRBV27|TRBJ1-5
TGTGCCAGCAGTCCCGATGAAAGCAATCAGCCCCAGCATTTT
CASSPDESNQPQHF
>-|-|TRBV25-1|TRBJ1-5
TGTGCCAGCAGTGAACGAGGAGGTCAGCCCCAGCATTTT
CASSERGGQPQHF
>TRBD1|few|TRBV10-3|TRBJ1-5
TGTGCCATCAGTAATGACAGGGGGCATAGCAATCAGCCCCAGCATTTT
CAISNDRGHSNQPQHF
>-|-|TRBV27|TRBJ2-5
TGTGCCAGCACCCCTTCCCAACCCCAAGAGACCCAGTACTTC
CASTPSQPQETQYF
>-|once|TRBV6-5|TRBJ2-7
TGTGCCAGCAAGGAGGCAGAGAGCGGATCCTACGAGCAGTACTTC
CASKEAESGSYEQYF
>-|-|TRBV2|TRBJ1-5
TGTGCCAGCAGTGAAGCAGGAGGTTTTCAGCCCCAGCATTTT
CASSEAGGFQPQHF
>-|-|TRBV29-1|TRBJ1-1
TGCAGCGTTGAAGATGGGGGTGACACTGAAGCTTTCTTT
CSVEDGGDTEAFF
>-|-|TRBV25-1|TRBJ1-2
TGTGCCAGCAGTGAAAACGGCTACACCTTC
CASSENGYTF
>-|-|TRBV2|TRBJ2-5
TGTGCCAGTCAGACTGTCTCGCCCCAAGAGACCCAGTACTTC
CASQTVSPQETQYF
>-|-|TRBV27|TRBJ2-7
TGTGCCAGCATCCCACCGGGACTCCACGCCTACGAGCAGTACTTC
CASIPPGLHAYEQYF
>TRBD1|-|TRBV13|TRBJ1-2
TGTGCCAGCAGCTGGGGGACAGGGGGAGCTAACTATGGCTACACCTTC
CASSWGTGGANYGYTF
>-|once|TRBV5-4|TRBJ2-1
TGTGCCAGCAGCTTATACGGGGAGCTTCCCAATGAGCAGTTCTTC
CASSLYGELPNEQFF
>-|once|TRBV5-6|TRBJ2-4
TGTGTCGGGGGCAGACTAGCCAAAAACATTCAGTACTTC
CVGGRLAKNIQYF
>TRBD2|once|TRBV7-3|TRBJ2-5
TGTGCCAGCAGCTCCGGGACTAGCGTTTCGGTAGAGACCCAGTACTTC
CASSSGTSVSVETQYF
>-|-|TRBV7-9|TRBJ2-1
TGTGCCAGCAGCCCCTGGGAAAGCAATGAGCAGTTCTTC
CASSPWESNEQFF
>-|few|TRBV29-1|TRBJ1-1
TGCAGCGTTATCGCTGGGGCTGAAGCTTTCTTT
CSVIAGAEAFF
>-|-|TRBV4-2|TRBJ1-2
TGTGCCAGCAGCCCCTCCGCAGGTGGGATGGATGGCTACACCTTC
CASSPSAGGMDGYTF
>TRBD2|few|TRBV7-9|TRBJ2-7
TGTGCCAGCAGCTTACTAGCGGGGGGGCCAACCTACGAGCAGTACTTC
CASSLLAGGPTYEQYF
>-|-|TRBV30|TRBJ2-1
TGTGCCTGGAGTGTACAGGGCTTCTCCTACAATGAGCAGTTCTTC
CAWSVQGFSYNEQFF
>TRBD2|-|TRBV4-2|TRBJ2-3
TGTGCCAGCAGCCAAGATTGGGCTAGCGGGGGGGCAGATACGCAGTATTTT
CASSQDWASGGADTQYF
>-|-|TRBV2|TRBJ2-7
TGTGCCAGCAGGGGGGGTTACTACGAGCAGTACTTC
CASRGGYYEQYF
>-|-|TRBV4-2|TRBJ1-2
TGTGCCAGCAGCCCCCCGGCCACCCGCTATGGCTACACCTTC
CASSPPATRYGYTF
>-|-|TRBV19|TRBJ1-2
TGTGCCAGTATCTCAGGGGACGGGGGCTACACCTTC
CASISGDGGYTF
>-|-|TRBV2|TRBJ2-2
TGTGCCAGCCTCAGGTCTGTCGGGGAGCTGTTTTTT
CASLRSVGELFF
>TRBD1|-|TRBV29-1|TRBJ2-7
TGCAGCGCCCTTTACCGGACAGGGAGCTACGAGCAGTACTTC
CSALYRTGSYEQYF
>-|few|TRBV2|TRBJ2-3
TGTGCCAGCGGCACAGATACGCAGTATTTT
CASGTDTQYF
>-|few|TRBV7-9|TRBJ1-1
TGTGCCGGGCTACAGGGAGATAACACTGAAGCTTTCTTT
CAGLQGDNTEAFF
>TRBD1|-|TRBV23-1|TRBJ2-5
TGCGCCAGCAGTTGGATAAGGACAGGTGAATACCAAGAGACCCAGTACTTC
CASSWIRTGEYQETQYF
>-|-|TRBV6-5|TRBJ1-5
TGTGCCAGCAGCAACGACGGGAATAGCAATCAGCCCCAGCATTTT
CASSNDGNSNQPQHF
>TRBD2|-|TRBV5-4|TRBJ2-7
TGTGCCAGCAGCTCGGGAGGGGTTGGCGAGCAGTACTTC
CASSSGGVGEQYF
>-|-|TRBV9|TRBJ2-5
TGTGCCAGCAGCGTAGGGGGAGCGGCCGGCGGGACCCAGTACTTC
CASSVGGAAGGTQYF
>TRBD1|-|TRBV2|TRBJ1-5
TGTGCCACCAAGGACAGGGGAAATCAGCCCCAGCATTTT
CATKDRGNQPQHF